This TCR beta chain was captured by sequencing in a study of blood T cell repertoires in COVID-19. Study at large: Acute and convalescent COVID-19 specimens originated in the United States, Italy and Spain. T cells, B-cell-depleted T cells, or PBMCs provided the cDNA or gDNA that served as material.

Per the authors' pipeline: The assay estimated nucleated cells by amplifying reference gene primers. The table came from immunoSEQ multiplex PCR; TCRdb's copy has only in-frame clones and leaves some out. Clone size and V and J calls were adopted from that table, with D and trimming inferred from the DNA. The sample carries roughly 100,000 clones, over 65% recorded once. The receptor comes from a human donor in a cohort sampled during active COVID-19. The source material was peripheral blood.

The CDR3 loop is CASSLGERSYTDTQYF. Written as DNA, the CDR3 is TGCGCCAGCAGCTTGGGCGAGCGGAGCTACACAGATACGCAGTATTTT. The chain uses TRBV5-1 and TRBJ2-3; TRBD2 might be the D (5 bases). There are 16 residues in the CDR3. Looked up from germline, CDR1 is SGHRS and CDR2 is YFSETQ. Trimming stripped 0 bases from V and 2 bases from J, with 13 bases between.